Below, 25 T cell receptor beta chains from the same sample are listed, as sequenced in a study of shared clonotypes between healthy human individuals. CD45RO negativity and positive selection for CCR7 defined naive CD8 cells, a population that excluded terminally differentiated effector memory CD45RA+ cells. Sequenced by immunoSEQ multiplex PCR; TCRdb stores in-frame clones only, minus some. The table lists some 1,900,000 clones, over 85% of them singletons. The sample comprised naive CD8+ T cells sorted from blood. The source is a young man in good health.

In DNA, the CDR3 is TGTGCCAGCAGCTTACTAGCGGGAGGGCCGAACGAGCAGTACTTC. As protein: CASSLLAGGPNEQYF. The chain combines TRBV7-9 with TRBJ2-7; 12 bases match TRBD2. The CDR3 extends over 15 amino acids. Germline V gene sequence: CDR1 SEHNR, CDR2 FQNEAQ (reference sequence). The trim removed 2 bases at V and 5 bases at J, leaving 4 bases unmatched.

This chain joins TRBV28 and TRBJ2-2, with 9 bases lining up with TRBD2. The CDR3 consists of 15 residues. The trim removed 3 bases at V and 6 bases at J, leaving 5 bases unmatched. The V gene's germline CDR1 is MDHEN and CDR2 SYDVKM. The CDR3 region is CASSFSREGPGELFF. The CDR3, as DNA: TGTGCCAGCAGTTTCTCGCGGGAGGGACCCGGGGAGCTGTTTTTT.

This chain connects TRBV20-1 to TRBJ1-1; D gene ambiguous. The germline gives CDR1 DFQATT, CDR2 SNEGSKA (reference sequence). The CDR3 consists of 11 residues. CDR3 sequence reads: CTPRGGTEAFF. The CDR3 region has the DNA TGCACCCCACGGGGAGGCACTGAAGCTTTCTTT.

This clone was counted once. Other DNA sequences in this specimen translate into the identical CDR3. The chain recombines TRBV5-1 with TRBJ2-7, with D possibly matching TRBD2 (7 bases). This CDR3 has 14 amino acids. Trimming removed 0 bases from V and 4 bases from J, with 11 bases in between. The germline CDR1 and CDR2 sequences are SGHRS and YFSETQ. This CDR3 is CASSLAGGLYEQYF. CDR3 coding DNA: TGCGCCAGCAGCTTGGCCGGGGGGCTATACGAGCAGTACTTC.

Points on this clone: Other DNA sequences from this sample encode an identical CDR3 as well. The CDR3 coding sequence is TGTGCCAGCTCACCACCGGCAGGGACCTACGAGCAGTACTTC. It translates to CASSPPAGTYEQYF. The rearrangement joins TRBV18 to TRBJ2-7; a possible D gene is TRBD1 (5 bases). Germline values: CDR1 KGHSH, CDR2 LQKENI. The CDR3 runs to 14 residues. V was pared by 0 bases and J by 2 bases, with 8 bases between.

The chain recombines TRBV5-1 with TRBJ2-7; D might be TRBD2 (5 bases). Per germline, CDR1 SGHRS and CDR2 YFSETQ. Trimming took 2 bases from V and 2 from J, leaving 17 bases between them. The CDR3 has 16 amino acids. The CDR3 nucleotides are TGCGCCAGCAGCTTATCGACGGGTCTGGGAGCCTACGAGCAGTACTTC. Encoded protein: CASSLSTGLGAYEQYF.

In this sample, this clone turned up once. The J gene is TRBJ2-3, the V gene TRBV4-1; TRBD1 agrees at 9 bases. Per the germline V gene, CDR1 is MGHRA and CDR2 is YSYEKL. The junction had 8 bases not matched to a gene; V was cut back by 1 base and J by 6 bases. CDR3 length: 16 amino acids. The CDR3 sequence: CASSQATGGAGDTQYF. CDR3 DNA: TGCGCCAGCAGCCAAGCCACAGGGGGCGCGGGGGATACGCAGTATTTT.

The chain has TRBV5-1 and TRBJ2-2, with 7 bases fitting TRBD2. V dropped 4 bases and J dropped 3; count of bases not matched to a gene: 9. The CDR3 contains 16 residues. The germline V gene has CDR1 SGHRS and CDR2 YFSETQ. In DNA, the CDR3 is TGCGCCAGCAGCCTAAGTCAGGGAGGGGACACCGGGGAGCTGTTTTTT. Its protein product is CASSLSQGGDTGELFF.

The J gene is TRBJ2-7, the V gene TRBV27; D unresolved. Germline CDR1 is MNHEY and CDR2 is SMNVEV (reference sequence). This CDR3 comprises 12 residues. V was trimmed by 5 bases and J by 6 bases, leaving 11 bases between them. The CDR3 nucleotides are TGTGCCAGCAGTCAGCTAGACGGCGAGCAGTACTTC. Translation gives CASSQLDGEQYF.

A single count supports this clone. V gene TRBV5-6 combines with J gene TRBJ2-2; no reliable D call. The V end was cut by 9 bases, the J end by 1 base, with 7 bases between. CDR3 length: 12 amino acids. The V gene's germline CDR1 is SGHDT and CDR2 YYEEEE. The CDR3 bases are TGTGCCACCGGAGAGAACACCGGGGAGCTGTTTTTT. As protein: CATGENTGELFF.

This clone was recorded only once. The rearrangement uses TRBV28 and TRBJ1-3; the match to TRBD1 covers 10 bases. The V and J ends lost 7 bases and 2 bases, in that order; junction bases with no gene match: 17. Germline V gives CDR1 MDHEN, CDR2 SYDVKM. The CDR3 runs 19 residues. CDR3: CASTNPLKGQGPPGNTIYF. The CDR3 nucleotides are TGTGCCAGCACCAACCCCCTCAAGGGACAGGGGCCCCCTGGAAACACCATATATTTT.

In nucleotides, the CDR3 is TGTGCCAGCAGGTCCGTACTAGCTCGTACAGATACGCAGTATTTT. Its protein product is CASRSVLARTDTQYF. The chain employs TRBV6-6 and TRBJ2-3, with D maybe TRBD2 (6 bases). The germline V and J ends were trimmed by 6 bases and 3 bases, with 16 bases remaining between them. The CDR3 has 15 amino acids. Germline V gene sequence: CDR1 MNHNY, CDR2 SVGAGI (reference sequence).

The J gene is TRBJ2-2, the V gene TRBV25-1; D is uncertain. The germline CDR1 and CDR2 sequences are MGHDK and SYGVNS. Trimming removed 2 bases from V and 3 bases from J, with 10 bases in between. The CDR3 loop spans 15 amino acids. In DNA, the CDR3 is TGTGCCAGCAGTGAAGACGGAGTCCACACCGGGGAGCTGTTTTTT. Residues: CASSEDGVHTGELFF.

The chain employs TRBV5-8 and TRBJ1-1; possibly TRBD1 for D (5 bases). V shed 0 bases and J shed 2 bases, with 14 bases lying between them. The CDR3 sequence is 16 residues long. Germline V gene data show CDR1 as SGHTS and CDR2 as YDEGEE. CDR3 sequence (DNA): TGTGCCAGCAGCTTGGCCCGGGGGACGGGCAACACTGAAGCTTTCTTT. Translated: CASSLARGTGNTEAFF.

This clone has only one observation. The chain has TRBV5-1 and TRBJ1-4; D may be TRBD1 (6 bases). The length of the CDR3 is 15 residues. Trimming left V 1 base short and J 3 bases short, with 10 bases between. Germline V gene sequence: CDR1 SGHRS, CDR2 YFSETQ. As DNA, the CDR3 is TGCGCCAGCAGCTTGCGGGGGCATGCTAATGAAAAACTGTTTTTT. Its translation is CASSLRGHANEKLFF.

This chain uses TRBV10-2 with TRBJ2-3; D is perhaps TRBD1 (6 bases). This CDR3 is 14 amino acids long. V gave up 7 bases and J gave up 2 bases, with 13 bases separating them. CDR1 WSHSY and CDR2 SAAADI come from the germline V gene. CDR3 protein: CASTETGPTDTQYF. CDR3 sequence (DNA): TGCGCCAGCACCGAGACAGGACCCACAGATACGCAGTATTTT.

The chain employs TRBV27 and TRBJ2-7; 8 bases map to TRBD1. In germline, CDR1 is MNHEY, CDR2 SMNVEV (reference sequence). This CDR3 region has 16 residues. J gave up 4 bases and V 2 bases, and 10 bases lay outside the gene matches. The CDR3 reads CASSLARGTGDYEQYF. The CDR3 coding sequence is TGTGCCAGCAGTTTAGCGAGAGGGACAGGAGATTACGAGCAGTACTTC.

Note on this clone: Other DNA sequences in the same sample also yield this CDR3. The chain is built from TRBV13 and TRBJ2-1, with D maybe TRBD2 (5 bases). CDR1 and CDR2 from the germline V gene are PRHDT and FYEKMQ (reference sequence). Deletions cut 0 bases from V and 6 bases from J, with 9 bases between. The CDR3 extends over 14 amino acids. The CDR3, as DNA: TGTGCCAGCAGCTTAGGGACGAGCGGCAATGAGCAGTTCTTC. Its protein is CASSLGTSGNEQFF.

V gene TRBV30 combines with J gene TRBJ2-5, with TRBD1 as a possible D gene (5 bases). The tail of the sequence fits TRBJ2-7 better, so the J call may be wrong. CDR1 and CDR2 (germline): GTSNPN, SVGIG (reference sequence). CDR3 length equals 12 residues. CDR3 coding DNA: TGTGGGGGCCGAGATTCCCGACACGAGCAGTACTTC. This encodes CGGRDSRHEQYF.

This clone occurred once. V and J are TRBV5-8 and TRBJ2-2, with D uncertain. Trimming took off 1 base at V and 5 bases at J, with 3 bases between the two ends. The CDR3 is 12 residues long. Germline V gene lookup returns CDR1 SGHTS and CDR2 YDEGEE. CDR3 sequence reads: CASSLQTGELFF. In DNA form, the CDR3 reads TGTGCCAGCAGCTTGCAGACCGGGGAGCTGTTTTTT.

V is TRBV9 and J is TRBJ1-1; 10 bases map to TRBD1. V lost 2 bases, J lost 3 bases, and 4 bases stayed unmatched. The CDR3 is made up of 15 amino acids. CDR1 and CDR2 from the germline V gene are SGDLS and YYNGEE. This chain's CDR3 is CASSVGGQGYTEAFF. CDR3 nucleotide sequence: TGTGCCAGCAGCGTGGGGGGACAGGGGTACACTGAAGCTTTCTTT. Full variable domain (missing parts from reference TRBV9 and TRBJ1-1): DSGVTQTPKHLITATGQRVTLRCSPRSGDLSVYWYQQSLDQGLQFLIQYYNGEERAKGNILERFSAQQFPDLHSELNLSSLELGDSALYFCASSVGGQGYTEAFFGQGTRLTVV.

The V call is TRBV6-5, the J call TRBJ2-3; 10 positions agree with TRBD2. The CDR3 length is 15 residues. V lost 6 bases and J lost 4; bases outside the gene matches: 7. The germline V gene has CDR1 MNHEY and CDR2 SVGAGI. The CDR3 DNA reads TGTGCCAGCAGGCTAGCGGGAGTGGGTGCAGATACGCAGTATTTT. Its protein product is CASRLAGVGADTQYF.

The chain carries TRBV30 and TRBJ2-3; 15 bases map to TRBD2. The CDR3 totals 15 residues. The germline V gene encodes CDR1 GTSNPN and CDR2 SVGIG (reference sequence). The junction had 13 bases not matched to a gene; V was cut back by 3 bases and J by 15 bases. CDR3 in amino acids: CAWRAGLAGGRDNYF. The CDR3 DNA follows: TGTGCCTGGAGGGCGGGACTAGCGGGGGGCCGGGATAACTATTTT. Complete variable domain (other parts from reference TRBV30 and TRBJ2-3): SQTIHQWPATLVQPVGSPLSLECTVEGTSNPNLYWYRQAAGRGLQLLFYSVGIGQISSEVPQNLSASRPQDRQFILSSKKLLLSDSGFYLCAWRAGLAGGRDNYFGPGTRLTVL.

A single count supports this clone. The chain is built from TRBV27 and TRBJ2-1; 10 nucleotides agree with TRBD2. V shed 6 bases, J shed 5 bases, and the junction held 4 bases outside the gene matches. The CDR3 loop spans 14 amino acids. Germline V gene lookup returns CDR1 MNHEY and CDR2 SMNVEV (reference sequence). As DNA, the CDR3 is TGTGCCAGCAGGATAGCGGGAGGACACAATGAGCAGTTCTTC. Residues: CASRIAGGHNEQFF.

This chain connects TRBV29-1 to TRBJ2-1; TRBD2 matches at 7 bases. The CDR3 runs 10 residues. With V trimmed by 6 bases and J by 10 bases, 3 bases remained unmatched. Germline lookup yields CDR1 SQVTM and CDR2 ANQGSEA. CDR3 residues: CSVTSSEQFF. CDR3 sequence (DNA): TGCAGCGTGACTAGCAGCGAGCAGTTCTTC.